Below, 2 T cell receptor beta chains from the same sample are listed, as sequenced in a study of a mutant IDH1 vaccine in newly diagnosed glioma. Time point denoted: baseline, week 1 (first vaccination visit). Treatment: pre-vaccination baseline after standard-of-care therapy. Libraries were prepared by immunoSEQ multiplex PCR; TCRdb keeps only in-frame clonotypes and omits some of them. This table holds 30,000 to 40,000 clones, around 78% found once. Sequences were derived from PBMCs, sampled from a glioma patient treated with radiotherapy, temozolomide or both. The receptors come from a man between 40 and 49 years old with glioma. Some clones in this sample may be carry-over from other donors' samples.

This clone was detected a few times. The genes are TRBV5-1 and TRBJ1-1; no definite D call. Trimming pared 0 bases from V and 4 bases from J, leaving 10 bases between. From germline, CDR1 is SGHRS and CDR2 YFSETQ. The CDR3 runs to 14 residues. The CDR3 nucleotides are TGCGCCAGCAGCTTGGGAGCCCTACTCACTGAAGCTTTCTTT. The encoded protein is CASSLGALLTEAFF.

The chain employs TRBV7-8 and TRBJ1-1; possibly TRBD1 for D (5 bases). V lost 5 bases and J 10 bases, leaving 14 bases between the germline ends. The V gene's germline CDR1 is SGHVS and CDR2 FQNEAQ. CDR3 size: 12 residues. CDR3 amino acids: CASSLGNRPAFF. In DNA form, the CDR3 reads TGTGCCAGCAGCCTGGGGAACAGGCCAGCTTTCTTT.